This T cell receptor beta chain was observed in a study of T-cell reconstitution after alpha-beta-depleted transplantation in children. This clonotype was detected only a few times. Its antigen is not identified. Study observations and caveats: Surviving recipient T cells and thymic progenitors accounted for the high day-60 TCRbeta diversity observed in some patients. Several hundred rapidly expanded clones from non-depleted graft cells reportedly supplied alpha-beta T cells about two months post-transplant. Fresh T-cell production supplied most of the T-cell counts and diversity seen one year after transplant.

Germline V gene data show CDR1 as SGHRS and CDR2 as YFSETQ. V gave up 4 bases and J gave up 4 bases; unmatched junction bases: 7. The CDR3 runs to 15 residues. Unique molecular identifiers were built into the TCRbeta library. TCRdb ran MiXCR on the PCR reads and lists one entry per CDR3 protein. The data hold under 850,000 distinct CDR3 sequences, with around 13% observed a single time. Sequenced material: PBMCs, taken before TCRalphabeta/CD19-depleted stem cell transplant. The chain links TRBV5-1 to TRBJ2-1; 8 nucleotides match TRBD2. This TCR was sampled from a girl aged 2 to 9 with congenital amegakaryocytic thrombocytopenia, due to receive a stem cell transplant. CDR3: CASSRASSGYNEQFF. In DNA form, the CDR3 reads TGCGCCAGCAGCAGGGCGTCTAGCGGGTACAATGAGCAGTTCTTC.